The rows below give T cell receptor beta chains drawn from one sample of a study of vaccination effects on CD4 cells after COVID-19. These TCRs are of unknown antigen specificity. Sequencing was performed with immunoSEQ multiplex PCR; in TCRdb, only in-frame clones are kept and a portion is missing. The repertoire consists of some 68,000 clones, with roughly three quarters occurring once and the leading ten covering about 4.1%. Sequencing was performed on CD4+ T cells from PBMCs cultured with HCoV-OC43 spike peptides, taken before COVID-19 vaccination. These receptors all stem from a human donor who received a COVID-19 vaccine. Each CDR3 is given without its conserved first and last residue. Each record gives: V gene, CDR3 protein.

v_call: TRBV18
cdr3_aa: ASSQTGTGGRGEQF

v_call: TRBV5-4
cdr3_aa: ASNEGDRVANTGELF

v_call: TRBV6-5
cdr3_aa: ASIGTGLPNTEAF

v_call: TRBV6-5
cdr3_aa: ASSSRPGELF

v_call: TRBV28
cdr3_aa: ASRRPPGQMNT

v_call: TRBV5-1
cdr3_aa: ASSPLGTYTGELF

v_call: TRBV2
cdr3_aa: ASNSGTGGETQY

v_call: TRBV5-4
cdr3_aa: ASSGATPTDTQY

v_call: TRBV7-9
cdr3_aa: ASSLGYVETQY

v_call: TRBV7-8
cdr3_aa: ASSLAKAAQETQY

v_call: TRBV5-1
cdr3_aa: ASSPLGGSNQPQH

v_call: TRBV2
cdr3_aa: ASSEGRGGYT

v_call: TRBV14
cdr3_aa: ASSQDIGGRSYT

v_call: TRBV18
cdr3_aa: ASSPLGQGSNEQF

v_call: TRBV2
cdr3_aa: ASRWLGDRAYNRYGYT

v_call: TRBV19
cdr3_aa: ASSPHEGRGQPQH

v_call: TRBV6-5
cdr3_aa: ASSGTGVGGYT

v_call: TRBV6-5
cdr3_aa: ASSLQGVNSPLH

v_call: TRBV5-1
cdr3_aa: ASSLASNTDTQY

v_call: TRBV12-5
cdr3_aa: ASGLVPWVDEQF

v_call: TRBV7-2
cdr3_aa: ASSLDQNRPTGELF

v_call: TRBV19
cdr3_aa: ASSSYGGARETQY

v_call: TRBV12-3/TRBV12-4
cdr3_aa: ASRLGLYTIY

v_call: TRBV2
cdr3_aa: ASSGDNSEAF

v_call: TRBV19
cdr3_aa: ASSFGLAGEGTGELF

v_call: TRBV28
cdr3_aa: ASSLTGGRRNQPQH

v_call: TRBV29-1
cdr3_aa: SETGTGYGYT

v_call: TRBV5-1
cdr3_aa: ASSLQAGTDTQY

v_call: TRBV7-2
cdr3_aa: ASSLTLTGRAF

v_call: TRBV19
cdr3_aa: ASARQMNNEQF

v_call: TRBV7-2
cdr3_aa: ASSSFGSSQY

v_call: TRBV9
cdr3_aa: ASSVRGVGEKLF

v_call: TRBV24-1
cdr3_aa: ATSDATSGGLNTGELF

v_call: TRBV28
cdr3_aa: ASSLGGQVNTEAF

v_call: TRBV6-5
cdr3_aa: ASSWGGGQPQH

v_call: TRBV19
cdr3_aa: ASKTGQYYGYT

v_call: TRBV21-1
cdr3_aa: ASSAWRMDRGQRYTGELF

v_call: TRBV2
cdr3_aa: ASSEAVGRGRGGSGYT